The 14 T cell receptor beta chains below were found in one sample sequenced in a study of T cells in Graves' hyperthyroidism and ophthalmopathy. Regions amplified from RNA transcripts were the TCR beta CDR3 regions. In the first-round RT-PCR of the TCR CDR3, the HTBI primer set was used. In TCRdb, the multiplex PCR reads were re-called with MiXCR into one record per CDR3 protein. This table holds about 260,000 distinct CDR3 sequences, about 17% found once. The specimen was blood. The receptors were gathered from a woman aged 18-35 years with Graves' ophthalmopathy.

This clonotype was detected ten times or more. The gene calls are TRBV29-1 and TRBJ2-1, with TRBD2 matching 7 bases. There are 15 residues in the CDR3. Germline CDR1 and CDR2: SQVTM and ANQGSEA. V dropped 5 bases and J dropped 6; count of bases not matched to a gene: 13. CDR3 sequence reads: CSVSGEETSVNEQFF. In nucleotides, the CDR3 is TGCAGCGTTAGTGGGGAAGAAACTAGCGTCAATGAGCAGTTCTTC.

Ten or more counts support this clonotype. The CDR3 DNA is TGTGCCAGCAGCTTAACACCGACGCAGCCCCAGCATTTT. Its translation is CASSLTPTQPQHF. This chain links TRBV7-8 with TRBJ1-5; no firm D call. The CDR3 extends over 13 amino acids. V lost 2 bases and J 7 bases, leaving 9 bases between the germline ends. In germline, CDR1 is SGHVS, CDR2 FQNEAQ.

The genes are TRBV10-2 and TRBJ1-2; possibly TRBD1 for D (5 bases). This CDR3 spans 14 amino acids. CDR1 and CDR2 (germline): WSHSY, SAAADI. Trimming took 10 bases from V and 4 from J, leaving 19 bases between them. CDR3 loop: CATSEGALGYGYTF. CDR3 nucleotide sequence: TGCGCCACCTCGGAAGGGGCGCTTGGCTATGGCTACACCTTC.

This clonotype was seen repeatedly, ten times or more. V is TRBV28 and J is TRBJ1-1; D unclear. Trimming took off 1 base at V and 3 bases at J, with 6 bases between the two ends. The CDR3 has 13 residues. Germline lookup yields CDR1 MDHEN and CDR2 SYDVKM. This chain's CDR3 is CASSLYGDTEAFF. For the CDR3, the DNA is TGTGCCAGCAGTTTATATGGAGACACTGAAGCTTTCTTT.

This clonotype has ten or more counts. The chain carries TRBV27 and TRBJ2-3; 11 bases match TRBD2. Germline lookup yields CDR1 MNHEY and CDR2 SMNVEV (reference sequence). The CDR3 loop spans 15 amino acids. With 5 bases clipped from V and 5 bases from J, the junction kept 6 bases outside the gene matches. The CDR3 loop is CASSALAGGEDTQYF. The CDR3 DNA reads TGTGCCAGCAGTGCCCTAGCGGGAGGTGAAGATACGCAGTATTTT.

This clonotype appeared a few times. This sequence may be a read error, since a much larger clone differs from it by one base. This chain links TRBV27 with TRBJ1-5; 7 bases are a match to TRBD1. CDR1 is MNHEY and CDR2 is SMNVEV in the germline V gene (reference sequence). The CDR3 is 15 amino acids. CDR3 bases: TGTGCCAGCAGTTTAAGGGGGCTTAGCAATCAGTCCCAGCATTTT. Encoded protein: CASSLRGLSNQSQHF.

This clonotype was recorded many times. This chain uses TRBV28 with TRBJ2-1; 7 bases map to TRBD2. The V gene end was trimmed by 6 bases and the J gene end by 1 base; junction bases not matched to a gene: 6. CDR1 MDHEN and CDR2 SYDVKM come from the germline V gene. The CDR3 is 15 amino acids. CDR3 loop: CASRTGRVSYNEQFF. CDR3 nucleotide sequence: TGTGCCAGCAGGACGGGGAGGGTGTCCTACAATGAGCAGTTCTTC. Complete variable domain (other parts from reference TRBV28 and TRBJ2-1): DVKVTQSSRYLVKRTGEKVFLECVQDMDHENMFWYRQDPGLGLRLIYFSYDVKMKEKGDIPEGYSVSREKKERFSLILESASTNQTSMYLCASRTGRVSYNEQFFGPGTRLTVL.

This clonotype was seen ten or more times. The chain has TRBV5-1 and TRBJ2-1, with D unresolved. CDR3 length: 13 residues. From germline, CDR1 is SGHRS and CDR2 YFSETQ. Trimming removed 4 bases from V and 9 bases from J, with 14 bases in between. CDR3 in DNA: TGCGCCAGCAGCGGGATGGCAATCCCTGAGCAGTTCTTC. Translation: CASSGMAIPEQFF.

This clonotype was detected many times. This rearrangement joins TRBV7-3 to TRBJ2-1; possible D gene TRBD2, 6 bases. The CDR3 runs to 14 residues. Deletions cut 5 bases from V and 4 bases from J, with 12 bases between. Per the germline V gene, CDR1 is SGHTA and CDR2 is FQGTGA. Here the CDR3 DNA reads TGTGCCAGCAGCAGATCCGGGACTTACAATGAGCAGTTCTTC. Its translation: CASSRSGTYNEQFF.

This clonotype showed up many times. The chain uses TRBV6-7 and TRBJ1-5; possible D gene TRBD1, 6 bases. TRBV6-7 is filed as an ORF, its function uncertain. This CDR3 is built from 17 residues. V gave up 2 bases and J gave up 3 bases, with 17 bases separating them. CDR3 nucleotide sequence: TGTGCCAGCAGTTACAATTTTGGGGGGGCTAACAATCAGCCCCAGCATTTT. Its translation: CASSYNFGGANNQPQHF.

The V gene is TRBV7-9, the J gene TRBJ2-7; 8 positions match TRBD1. The CDR3 covers 16 residues. Germline V gene sequence: CDR1 SEHNR, CDR2 FQNEAQ (reference sequence). Unmatched junction bases numbered 13, after V lost 4 bases and J lost 5 bases. Written as DNA, the CDR3 is TGTGCCAGCAGCTCACCCGGACAGGGACGATCCCACGAGCAGTACTTC. Translation: CASSSPGQGRSHEQYF.

This clonotype was counted ten times or more. The chain employs TRBV7-3 and TRBJ2-5; D gene unclear. The CDR3 consists of 13 residues. Germline CDR1 and CDR2: SGHTA and FQGTGA. Trimming removed 5 bases from V and 5 bases from J, with 12 bases in between. The CDR3 DNA follows: TGTGCCAGCAGCCCCGCCCCTAGGGAGACCCAGTACTTC. Encoded protein: CASSPAPRETQYF.

This clonotype has at least ten counts. J is TRBJ2-5 and V is TRBV12-3 or TRBV12-4, with a tentative D call TRBD2 (7 bases). The V end was cut by 3 bases, the J end by 7 bases, with 15 bases between. The CDR3 spans 14 residues. The DNA of the CDR3 is TGTGCCAGCAGTTTGGGACTAAGGGGGGGGACCCAGTACTTC. Its translation: CASSLGLRGGTQYF.

This clonotype was seen ten or more times. The junction does not match germline at one end; this may be a read error. The genes are TRBV20-1 and TRBJ2-1, with 10 bases matching TRBD2. From germline, CDR1 is DFQATT and CDR2 SNEGSKA (reference sequence). The CDR3 runs 13 residues. CDR3: CMIGLAAYNEHFF. Written as DNA, the CDR3 is TGCATGATCGGACTAGCGGCCTACAATGAGCATTTCTTC.